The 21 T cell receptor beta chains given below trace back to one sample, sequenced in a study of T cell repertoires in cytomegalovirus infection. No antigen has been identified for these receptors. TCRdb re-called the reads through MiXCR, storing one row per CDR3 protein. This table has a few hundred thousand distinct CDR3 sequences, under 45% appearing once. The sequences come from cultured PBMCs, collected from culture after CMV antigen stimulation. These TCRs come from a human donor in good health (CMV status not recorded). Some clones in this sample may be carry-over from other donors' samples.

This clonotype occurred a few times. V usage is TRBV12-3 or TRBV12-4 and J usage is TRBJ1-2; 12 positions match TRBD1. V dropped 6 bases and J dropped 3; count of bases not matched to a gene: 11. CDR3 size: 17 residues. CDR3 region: CASRSGTGGGSDYGYTF. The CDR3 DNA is TGTGCCAGCAGATCCGGGACAGGGGGCGGGTCGGACTATGGCTACACCTTC.

CDR3 DNA: TGTGCCAGCAGTTTGGGCCAAGCCCCTAATTCACCCCTCCACTTT. Its translation: CASSLGQAPNSPLHF. The gene calls are TRBV6-5 and TRBJ1-6; unclear D gene. Trimming stripped 4 bases from V and 6 bases from J, with 13 bases between. Germline V CDR1 and CDR2: MNHEY, SVGAGI. This CDR3 is built from 15 residues.

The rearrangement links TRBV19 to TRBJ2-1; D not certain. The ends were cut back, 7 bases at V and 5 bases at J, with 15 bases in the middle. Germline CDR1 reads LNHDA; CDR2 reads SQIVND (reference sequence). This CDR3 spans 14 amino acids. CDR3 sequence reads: CASTAPARNNEQFF. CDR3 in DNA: TGTGCCAGTACCGCCCCGGCGCGGAACAATGAGCAGTTCTTC.

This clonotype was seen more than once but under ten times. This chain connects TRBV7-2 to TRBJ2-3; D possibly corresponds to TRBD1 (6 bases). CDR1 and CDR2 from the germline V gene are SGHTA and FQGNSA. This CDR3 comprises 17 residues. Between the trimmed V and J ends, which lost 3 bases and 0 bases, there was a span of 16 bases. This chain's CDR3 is CASSFVFWDTSTDTQYF. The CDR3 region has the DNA TGTGCCAGCAGCTTCGTTTTCTGGGACACCAGCACAGATACGCAGTATTTT.

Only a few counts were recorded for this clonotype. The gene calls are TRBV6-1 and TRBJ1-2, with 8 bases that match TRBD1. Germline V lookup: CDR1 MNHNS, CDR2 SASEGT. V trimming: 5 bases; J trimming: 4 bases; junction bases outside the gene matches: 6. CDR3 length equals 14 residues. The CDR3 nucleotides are TGTGCCAGCAGTCCGACAGGGGCCCTCTATGGCTACACCTTC. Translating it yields CASSPTGALYGYTF.

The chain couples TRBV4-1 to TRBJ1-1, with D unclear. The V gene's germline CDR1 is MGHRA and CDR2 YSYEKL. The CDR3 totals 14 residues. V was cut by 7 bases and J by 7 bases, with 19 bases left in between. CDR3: CASNIRIGSSEAFF. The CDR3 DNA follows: TGCGCCAGCAATATTCGGATCGGTAGTAGTGAAGCTTTCTTT.

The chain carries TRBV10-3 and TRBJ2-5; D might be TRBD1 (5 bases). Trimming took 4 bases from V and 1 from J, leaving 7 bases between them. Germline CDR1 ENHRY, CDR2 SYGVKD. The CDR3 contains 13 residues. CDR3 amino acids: CAISVQGQETQYF. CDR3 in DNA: TGTGCCATCAGTGTGCAGGGCCAAGAGACCCAGTACTTC.

CDR3 coding DNA: TGTGCCAGCACAATGCGGGGACTAGCCAGCGGCATTCAGTACTTC. This translates into CASTMRGLASGIQYF. The V call is TRBV6-2 or TRBV6-3, the J call TRBJ2-4; the match to TRBD2 covers 9 bases. In germline, CDR1 is MNHEY, CDR2 SVGEGT. CDR3 length equals 15 residues. Trimming at V came to 7 bases and at J to 9 bases, leaving 13 bases not matched to a gene.

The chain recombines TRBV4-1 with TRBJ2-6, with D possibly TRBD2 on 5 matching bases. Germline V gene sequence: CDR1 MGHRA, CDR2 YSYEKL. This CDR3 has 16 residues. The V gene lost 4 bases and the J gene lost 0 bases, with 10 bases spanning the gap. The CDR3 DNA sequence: TGCGCCAGCAGCCGGGTCACTAGCTCTGGGGCCAACGTCCTGACTTTC. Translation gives CASSRVTSSGANVLTF.

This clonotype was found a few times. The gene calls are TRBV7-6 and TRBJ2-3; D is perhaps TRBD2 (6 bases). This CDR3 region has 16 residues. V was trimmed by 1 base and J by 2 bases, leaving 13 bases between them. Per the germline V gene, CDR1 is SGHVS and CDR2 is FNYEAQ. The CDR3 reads CASSLVISGTTDTQYF. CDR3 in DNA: TGTGCCAGCAGCTTAGTAATTAGCGGAACCACAGATACGCAGTATTTT.

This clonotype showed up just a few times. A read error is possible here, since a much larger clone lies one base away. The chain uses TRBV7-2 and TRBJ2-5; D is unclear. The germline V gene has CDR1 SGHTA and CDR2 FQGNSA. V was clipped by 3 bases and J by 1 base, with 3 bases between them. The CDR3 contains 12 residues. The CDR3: CASSFTQETQYF. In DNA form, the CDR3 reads TGTGCCAGCAGCTTCACCCAAGAGACCCAGTACTTC.

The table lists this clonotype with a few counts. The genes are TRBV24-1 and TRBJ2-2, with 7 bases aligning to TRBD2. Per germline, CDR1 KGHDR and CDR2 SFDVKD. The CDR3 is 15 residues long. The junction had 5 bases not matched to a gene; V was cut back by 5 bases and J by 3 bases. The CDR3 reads CATSGGGRDTGELFF. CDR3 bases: TGTGCCACCAGTGGGGGGGGACGAGACACCGGGGAGCTGTTTTTT.

The CDR3 region has the DNA TGTGCCAGCAGCCCAGCAGGGGGGAAAAACATTCAGTACTTC. This translates into CASSPAGGKNIQYF. The chain links TRBV7-4 to TRBJ2-4; TRBD1 is a possible D gene (7 bases). The CDR3 length is 14 residues. Germline V lookup: CDR1 SGHVT, CDR2 SQSDAQ. The V gene lost 5 bases and the J gene lost 4 bases, with 12 bases spanning the gap. The variable domain in full, with the rest retrieved from reference TRBV7-4 and TRBJ2-4, is GAGVSQSPRYKVAKRGRDVALRCDSISGHVTLYWYRQTLGQGSEVLTYSQSDAQRDKSGRPSGRFSAERPERSVSTLKIQRTEQGDSAVYLCASSPAGGKNIQYFGAGTRLSVL.

This chain's CDR3 is CASSPDPNYGYTF. As DNA, the CDR3 is TGTGCCAGCTCACCGGACCCTAACTATGGCTACACCTTC. The V and J genes are TRBV18 and TRBJ1-2, with D hard to call. Trimming removed 3 bases from V and 0 bases from J, with 5 bases in between. The CDR3 spans 13 residues. Germline V gene sequence: CDR1 KGHSH, CDR2 LQKENI.

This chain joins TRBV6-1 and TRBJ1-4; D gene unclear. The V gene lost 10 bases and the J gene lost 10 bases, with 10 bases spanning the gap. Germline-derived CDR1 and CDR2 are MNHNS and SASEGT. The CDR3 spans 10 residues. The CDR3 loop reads CATRTGKLFF. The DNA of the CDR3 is TGTGCCACCCGGACGGGAAAACTGTTTTTT.

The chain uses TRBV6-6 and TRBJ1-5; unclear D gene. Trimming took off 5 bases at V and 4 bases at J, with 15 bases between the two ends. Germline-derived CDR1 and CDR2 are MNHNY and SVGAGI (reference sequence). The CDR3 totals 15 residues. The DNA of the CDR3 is TGTGCCAGCAGTGACTTAGGGATGGGAAATCAGCCCCAGCATTTT. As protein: CASSDLGMGNQPQHF.

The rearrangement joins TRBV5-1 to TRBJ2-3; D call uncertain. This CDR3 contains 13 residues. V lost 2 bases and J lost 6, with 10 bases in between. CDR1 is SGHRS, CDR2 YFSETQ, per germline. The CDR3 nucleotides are TGCGCCAGCAGCTTTTTTATGGAGGATACGCAGTATTTT. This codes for CASSFFMEDTQYF.

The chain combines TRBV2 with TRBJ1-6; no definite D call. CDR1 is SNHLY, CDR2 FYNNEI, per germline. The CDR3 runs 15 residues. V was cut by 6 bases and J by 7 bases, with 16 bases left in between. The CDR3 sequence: CASSDDPRPNSPLHF. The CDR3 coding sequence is TGTGCCAGCAGCGACGACCCCAGGCCGAATTCACCCCTCCACTTT.

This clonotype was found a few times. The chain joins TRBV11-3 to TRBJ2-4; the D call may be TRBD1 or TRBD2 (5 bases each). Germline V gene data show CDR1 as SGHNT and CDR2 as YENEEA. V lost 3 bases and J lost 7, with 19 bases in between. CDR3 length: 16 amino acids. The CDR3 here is CASSFSEGRMPNIQYF. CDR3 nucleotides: TGTGCCAGCAGCTTCAGCGAGGGACGCATGCCCAACATTCAGTACTTC.

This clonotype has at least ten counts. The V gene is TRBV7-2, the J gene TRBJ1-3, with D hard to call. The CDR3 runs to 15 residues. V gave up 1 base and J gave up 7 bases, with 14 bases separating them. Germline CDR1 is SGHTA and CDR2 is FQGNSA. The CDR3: CASSLDGRPGNTIYF. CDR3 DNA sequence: TGTGCCAGCAGCTTAGACGGGCGGCCGGGGAACACCATATATTTT.

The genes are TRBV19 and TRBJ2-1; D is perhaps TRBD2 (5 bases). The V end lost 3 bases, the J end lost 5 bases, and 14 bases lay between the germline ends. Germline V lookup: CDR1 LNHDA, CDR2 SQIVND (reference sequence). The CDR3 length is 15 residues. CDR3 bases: TGTGCCAGTAGTATTCTTGGGCGGGTGCACAATGAGCAGTTCTTC. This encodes CASSILGRVHNEQFF.